Following are 28 T cell receptor beta chains from one sample sequenced in a study of T-cell memory formation after mild COVID-19. Via MiXCR, TCRdb re-called the 5' RACE reads, giving one row per CDR3 protein. The table lists 380,000 or so distinct CDR3 sequences, roughly 13% of them singletons, with 22% in the top ten. Sequencing input: PBMCs or a T cell subset sorted from them (not recorded which). These receptors were taken from a man aged 18 to 29 who had mild COVID-19 (a few samples of this study predate the infection). Cell type and time point are not known.

The CDR3 coding sequence is TGCGCCAGCAGTGAGCCCCGGCAGTACTTC. The encoded protein is CASSEPRQYF. The chain is built from TRBV10-1 and TRBJ2-7; no firm D call. This CDR3 comprises 10 residues. Trimming took 2 bases from V and 9 from J, leaving 5 bases between them. Per germline, CDR1 WNHNN and CDR2 SYGVQD (reference sequence).

This clonotype has a handful of counts. The chain has TRBV5-1 and TRBJ2-7; TRBD2 matches 7 bases. The CDR3 is 15 amino acids. Unmatched junction bases numbered 7, after V lost 1 base and J lost 3 bases. The germline V gene encodes CDR1 SGHRS and CDR2 YFSETQ. CDR3 sequence reads: CASSLRGSGVYEQYF. In nucleotides, the CDR3 is TGCGCCAGCAGCTTGCGCGGGAGCGGGGTCTACGAGCAGTACTTC.

This clonotype came up many times. This sequence joins TRBV7-2 and TRBJ2-3; D is possibly TRBD1 (5 bases). Germline CDR1 SGHTA, CDR2 FQGNSA. The V and J ends lost 3 bases and 4 bases respectively, with 11 bases between them. The CDR3 extends over 14 amino acids. CDR3 DNA: TGTGCCAGCAGCTTGCGCAGGGCCCCAGATACGCAGTATTTT. It specifies CASSLRRAPDTQYF.

V usage is TRBV6-7 and J usage is TRBJ2-5; no clear D gene. TRBV6-7 is assigned to the ORF class and has an uncertain function. Trimming shortened V by 5 bases and J by 7 bases, and 14 bases separated the two germline ends. This CDR3 is 13 amino acids long. CDR3 protein: CASSTRAYGTQYF. CDR3 coding DNA: TGTGCCAGCAGTACCCGGGCCTACGGGACCCAGTACTTC.

This clonotype was counted only a few times. The V and J genes are TRBV20-1 and TRBJ2-5; D is unclear. Trimming took off 3 bases at V and 1 base at J, with 9 bases between the two ends. In germline, CDR1 is DFQATT, CDR2 SNEGSKA (reference sequence). The CDR3 has 13 residues. CDR3 DNA sequence: TGCAGTGCTAGCCGAAGACTCCAAGAGACCCAGTACTTC. This gives the protein CSASRRLQETQYF.

This chain joins TRBV7-9 and TRBJ1-1; 8 bases fit TRBD1. CDR3 length equals 15 residues. The V segment lost 5 bases and the J segment 6 bases; nucleotides outside the gene matches: 11. The germline CDR1 and CDR2 sequences are SEHNR and FQNEAQ (reference sequence). CDR3 protein: CASSRGQENPPEAFF. In DNA form, the CDR3 reads TGTGCCAGCAGCCGGGGACAGGAGAATCCTCCTGAAGCTTTCTTT.

This clonotype was observed a few times. The rearrangement joins TRBV7-9 to TRBJ1-2; possible D gene TRBD1, 6 bases. CDR1 and CDR2 from the germline V gene are SEHNR and FQNEAQ (reference sequence). Trimming took off 2 bases at V and 8 bases at J, with 12 bases between the two ends. This CDR3 has 13 amino acids. CDR3 DNA: TGTGCCAGCAGCTTAACAGGGCAGCCAGGCTACACCTTC. Its translation: CASSLTGQPGYTF.

The table lists this clonotype with a few counts. J is TRBJ2-2 and V is TRBV6-5, with 7 positions matching TRBD1. This CDR3 has 14 amino acids. Germline V gene data show CDR1 as MNHEY and CDR2 as SVGAGI. The V segment lost 2 bases and the J segment 6 bases; nucleotides outside the gene matches: 3. CDR3 sequence: CASSYEGAAGELFF. CDR3 sequence (DNA): TGTGCCAGCAGTTACGAGGGGGCTGCCGGGGAGCTGTTTTTT.

This clonotype has more than one count but fewer than ten. This chain uses TRBV7-6 with TRBJ2-5, with TRBD2 matching over 10 bases. The CDR3 sequence is 14 residues long. Per the germline V gene, CDR1 is SGHVS and CDR2 is FNYEAQ. V was clipped by 6 bases and J by 5 bases; unmatched bases: 6. In nucleotides, the CDR3 is TGTGCCAGCAGGCTAGCGGGGGAGGTGGAGACCCAGTACTTC. It specifies CASRLAGEVETQYF. Complete variable domain (other parts from reference TRBV7-6 and TRBJ2-5): GAGVSQSPRYKVTKRGQDVALRCDPISGHVSLYWYRQALGQGPEFLTYFNYEAQQDKSGLPNDRFSAERPEGSISTLTIQRTEQRDSAMYRCASRLAGEVETQYFGPGTRLLVL.

This clonotype was detected only a few times. The chain employs TRBV6-5 and TRBJ1-2; TRBD1 is a possible D gene (5 bases). The CDR3 sequence is 13 residues long. Germline V gene sequence: CDR1 MNHEY, CDR2 SVGAGI. V was cut by 4 bases and J by 4 bases, with 10 bases left in between. DNA of the CDR3: TGTGCCAGCAGTTCCCGGGACCTCTATGGCTACACCTTC. Its protein is CASSSRDLYGYTF.

This clonotype was counted many times. The chain has TRBV5-1 and TRBJ2-5; no clear D gene. The V end was cut by 1 base, the J end by 5 bases, with 15 bases between. Germline V gene data show CDR1 as SGHRS and CDR2 as YFSETQ. CDR3 length: 15 amino acids. The CDR3 bases are TGCGCCAGCAGCTTGACCCCGACCGGCTCGGAGACCCAGTACTTC. It yields the protein CASSLTPTGSETQYF. The full variable domain, completed using reference TRBV5-1 and TRBJ2-5, is KAGVTQTPRYLIKTRGQQVTLSCSPISGHRSVSWYQQTPGQGLQFLFEYFSETQRNKGNFPGRFSGRQFSNSRSEMNVSTLELGDSALYLCASSLTPTGSETQYFGPGTRLLVL.

This clonotype has a handful of counts. The chain carries TRBV15 and TRBJ1-3; D ambiguous. This CDR3 comprises 15 residues. Trimming took 0 bases from V and 4 from J, leaving 10 bases between them. Germline V gene data show CDR1 as LNHNV and CDR2 as YYDKDF (reference sequence). CDR3 in amino acids: CATSRDRLDGNTIYF. The CDR3 coding sequence is TGTGCCACCAGCAGAGACAGGCTTGACGGAAACACCATATATTTT.

The chain joins TRBV10-2 to TRBJ1-5, with D unresolved. Trimming stripped 0 bases from V and 7 bases from J, with 10 bases between. The CDR3 is 14 residues long. The germline gives CDR1 WSHSY, CDR2 SAAADI. The CDR3 loop reads CASSESTAKQPQHF. The CDR3 coding sequence is TGCGCCAGCAGTGAGTCGACCGCTAAGCAGCCCCAGCATTTT.

The chain couples TRBV10-2 to TRBJ1-2, with a weak D call TRBD1 (6 bases). V was pared by 2 bases and J by 9 bases, with 10 bases between. Germline CDR1 reads WSHSY; CDR2 reads SAAADI. This CDR3 region has 12 residues. The CDR3 spells CASSETGKSYTF. The CDR3 DNA reads as TGCGCCAGCAGTGAGACAGGGAAGAGCTACACCTTC.

The chain links TRBV19 to TRBJ1-5, with a possible D match to TRBD1 (5 bases). Germline values: CDR1 LNHDA, CDR2 SQIVND (reference sequence). This CDR3 is 12 amino acids long. The V end lost 6 bases, the J end lost 2 bases, and 5 bases lay between the germline ends. The CDR3 nucleotides are TGTGCCAGTAGACAGGGCAATCAGCCCCAGCATTTT. Encoded protein: CASRQGNQPQHF.

The sample holds many counts of this clonotype. V and J are TRBV6-5 and TRBJ2-7; D not certain. CDR1 is MNHEY, CDR2 SVGAGI, per germline. V lost 5 bases and J 2 bases, leaving 16 bases between the germline ends. This CDR3 is built from 15 residues. In DNA form, the CDR3 reads TGTGCCAGCAGTGTGGGTCCGTGGCCAACCTACGAGCAGTACTTC. Amino acid sequence: CASSVGPWPTYEQYF.

A few counts support this clonotype. The chain employs TRBV18 and TRBJ2-1; D may be TRBD2 (7 bases). Germline CDR1 is KGHSH and CDR2 is LQKENI. Trimming removed 3 bases from V and 1 base from J, with 16 bases in between. There are 17 residues in the CDR3. CDR3 nucleotide sequence: TGTGCCAGCTCACCCGTTGGGGGGGCCGGTTCCTACAATGAGCAGTTCTTC. Translated: CASSPVGGAGSYNEQFF.

CDR3 sequence: CASSGGGEQYV. The CDR3 DNA follows: TGTGCCAGCTCAGGGGGAGGCGAGCAGTACGTC. The V call is TRBV6-2 or TRBV6-3, the J call TRBJ2-7; tentatively, D is TRBD1 (7 bases). CDR3 length: 11 residues. CDR1 and CDR2 from the germline V gene are MNHEY and SVGEGT. Between the trimmed V and J ends, which lost 8 bases and 6 bases, there was a span of 11 bases.

The chain carries TRBV4-3 and TRBJ1-3; D may be TRBD1 (6 bases). V was cut by 1 base and J by 3 bases, with 13 bases left in between. CDR3 length equals 16 residues. Germline assignment: CDR1 LGHNA and CDR2 YSLEER. The CDR3 spells CASSQGLYRDGNTIYF. The CDR3, as DNA: TGCGCCAGCAGCCAAGGCCTATACAGGGATGGAAACACCATATATTTT.

The table lists this clonotype with a few counts. The genes are TRBV28 and TRBJ2-5, with 7 nucleotides matching TRBD1. Trimming removed 6 bases from V and 3 bases from J; junction bases left unmatched: 7. Germline values: CDR1 MDHEN, CDR2 SYDVKM. CDR3 length: 14 residues. The chain's CDR3 is CASSAGQVEETQYF. For the CDR3, the DNA is TGTGCCAGCAGCGCAGGACAGGTGGAAGAGACCCAGTACTTC.

This rearrangement joins TRBV6-1 to TRBJ2-1; 7 positions agree with TRBD2. Germline loops: CDR1 MNHNS, CDR2 SASEGT. V lost 8 bases to trimming and J lost 4 bases; unmatched junction nucleotides: 8. The length of the CDR3 is 14 residues. CDR3 nucleotides: TGTGCCAGCCCCCTCGGGGGGTTATACAATGAGCAGTTCTTC. Its translation is CASPLGGLYNEQFF.

The J gene is TRBJ1-4, the V gene TRBV7-9; unclear D gene. Germline CDR1 SEHNR, CDR2 FQNEAQ (reference sequence). The V end was cut by 2 bases, the J end by 6 bases, with 16 bases between. CDR3 length: 16 amino acids. Here the CDR3 DNA reads TGTGCCAGCAGCTTATTCCCTCAGGCAAAGGATGAAAAACTGTTTTTT. Translated, it gives CASSLFPQAKDEKLFF.

The V call is TRBV15, the J call TRBJ2-7; D possibly corresponds to TRBD2 (6 bases). V was cut by 3 bases and J by 0 bases, with 15 bases left in between. The CDR3 consists of 16 residues. Germline-derived CDR1 and CDR2 are LNHNV and YYDKDF (reference sequence). CDR3 in amino acids: CATSRDYTLNSYEQYV. CDR3 DNA sequence: TGTGCCACCAGCAGGGACTATACCTTAAACTCCTACGAGCAGTACGTC.

The chain uses TRBV12-3 or TRBV12-4 and TRBJ1-1, with D possibly being TRBD1 (5 bases). The germline V and J ends were trimmed by 7 bases and 8 bases, with 11 bases remaining between them. The CDR3 is 11 amino acids. The CDR3 sequence is CASTSGIEAFF. The CDR3 DNA reads TGTGCCAGCACCTCAGGGATAGAAGCTTTCTTT.

This clonotype was counted only a few times. This chain joins TRBV5-1 and TRBJ2-1, with TRBD1 identical over 7 bases. J gave up 6 bases and V 6 bases, and 12 bases lay outside the gene matches. The germline CDR1 and CDR2 sequences are SGHRS and YFSETQ. CDR3 length: 15 amino acids. CDR3 nucleotides: TGCGCCAGCACCCCCCCTGGACAGGTTGGCAATGAGCAGTTCTTC. Residues: CASTPPGQVGNEQFF.

This clonotype appeared many times. The rearrangement uses TRBV6-1 and TRBJ1-2, with D maybe TRBD1 (5 bases). V shed 2 bases and J shed 3 bases, with 7 bases lying between them. Germline V lookup: CDR1 MNHNS, CDR2 SASEGT. The CDR3 is made up of 13 amino acids. CDR3 coding DNA: TGTGCCAGCAGTGAACAGGGAGACTATGGCTACACCTTC. Translating gives CASSEQGDYGYTF.

J is TRBJ1-4 and V is TRBV5-5; D gene unclear. The CDR3 is 18 residues long. The V end lost 0 bases, the J end lost 0 bases, and 15 bases lay between the germline ends. Germline V lookup: CDR1 SGHKS, CDR2 YYEKEE (reference sequence). Here the CDR3 reads CASSLGSLRAATNEKLFF. Written as DNA, the CDR3 is TGTGCCAGCAGCTTGGGGTCTCTGCGCGCTGCAACTAATGAAAAACTGTTTTTT.

This clonotype was picked up a small number of times. The chain recombines TRBV20-1 with TRBJ2-4; TRBD2 agrees at 12 bases. J gave up 0 bases and V 1 base, and 7 bases lay outside the gene matches. The CDR3 is 18 residues long. Germline V gene data show CDR1 as DFQATT and CDR2 as SNEGSKA (reference sequence). CDR3 nucleotides: TGCAGTGCTAGAGGACTAGCGGGGGAACGCCTAGCCAAAAACATTCAGTACTTC. Its protein is CSARGLAGERLAKNIQYF.